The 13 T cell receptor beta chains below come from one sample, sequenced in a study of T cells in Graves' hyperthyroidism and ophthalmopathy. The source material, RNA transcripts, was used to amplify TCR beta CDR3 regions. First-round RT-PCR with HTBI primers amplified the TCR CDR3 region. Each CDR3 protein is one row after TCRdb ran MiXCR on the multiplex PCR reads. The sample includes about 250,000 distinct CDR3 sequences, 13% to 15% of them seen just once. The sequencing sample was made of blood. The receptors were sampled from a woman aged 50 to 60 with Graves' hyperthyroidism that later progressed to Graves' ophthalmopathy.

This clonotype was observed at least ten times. For the CDR3, the DNA is TGCGCCAGCAGCCAGGGGCGGCTGGAGACCCAGTACTTC. As protein: CASSQGRLETQYF. This chain uses TRBV4-1 with TRBJ2-5, with D tentatively TRBD1 (5 bases). The germline V gene encodes CDR1 MGHRA and CDR2 YSYEKL. Trimming stripped 3 bases from V and 5 bases from J, with 10 bases between. The CDR3 is made up of 13 amino acids.

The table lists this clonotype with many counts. CDR3 coding DNA: TGTGCCAGCAGCTTAGCGGGTCAGCTTTACGAGCAGTACTTC. It translates to CASSLAGQLYEQYF. The chain links TRBV7-8 to TRBJ2-7; D uncertain. The CDR3 runs to 14 residues. V was shortened by 0 bases and J by 4 bases, with 10 bases between the two germline ends. Germline lookup yields CDR1 SGHVS and CDR2 FQNEAQ. The variable domain in full, completed from reference TRBV7-8 and TRBJ2-7, reads GAGVSQSPRYKVAKRGQDVALRCDPISGHVSLFWYQQALGQGPEFLTYFQNEAQLDKSGLPSDRFFAERPEGSVSTLKIQRTQQEDSAVYLCASSLAGQLYEQYFGPGTRLTVT.

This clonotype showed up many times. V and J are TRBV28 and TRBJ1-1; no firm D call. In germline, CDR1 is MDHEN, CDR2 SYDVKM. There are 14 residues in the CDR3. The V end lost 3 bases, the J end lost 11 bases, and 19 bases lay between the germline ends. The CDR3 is CASSFRTEVFGAFF. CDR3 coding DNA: TGTGCCAGCAGTTTTCGGACGGAGGTTTTCGGGGCTTTCTTT. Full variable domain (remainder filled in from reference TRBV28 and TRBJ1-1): DVKVTQSSRYLVKRTGEKVFLECVQDMDHENMFWYRQDPGLGLRLIYFSYDVKMKEKGDIPEGYSVSREKKERFSLILESASTNQTSMYLCASSFRTEVFGAFFGQGTRLTVV.

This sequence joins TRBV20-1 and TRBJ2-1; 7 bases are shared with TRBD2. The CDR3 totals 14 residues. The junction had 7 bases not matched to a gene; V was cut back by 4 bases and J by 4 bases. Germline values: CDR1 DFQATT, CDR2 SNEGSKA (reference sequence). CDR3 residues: CSATGGGVYNEQFF. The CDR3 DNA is TGCAGTGCTACCGGGGGAGGGGTATACAATGAGCAGTTCTTC.

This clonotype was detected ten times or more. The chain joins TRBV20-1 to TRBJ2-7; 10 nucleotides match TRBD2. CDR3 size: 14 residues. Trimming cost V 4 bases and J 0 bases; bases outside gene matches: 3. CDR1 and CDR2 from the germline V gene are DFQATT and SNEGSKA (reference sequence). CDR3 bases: TGCAGTGCTATGGGACTAGCGCTCTCCTACGAGCAGTACTTC. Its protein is CSAMGLALSYEQYF.

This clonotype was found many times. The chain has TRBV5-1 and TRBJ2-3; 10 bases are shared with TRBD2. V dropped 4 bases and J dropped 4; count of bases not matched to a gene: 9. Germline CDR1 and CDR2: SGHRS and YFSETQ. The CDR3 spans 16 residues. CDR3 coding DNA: TGCGCCAGCAGCCCCGGTCGGCTAGCGGGAGCAGATACGCAGTATTTT. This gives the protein CASSPGRLAGADTQYF.

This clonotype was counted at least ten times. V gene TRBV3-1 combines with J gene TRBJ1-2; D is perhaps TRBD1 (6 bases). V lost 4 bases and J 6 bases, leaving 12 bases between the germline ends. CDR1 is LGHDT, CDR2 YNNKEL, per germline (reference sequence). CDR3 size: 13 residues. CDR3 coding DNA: TGTGCCAGCAGCCTACAGGGAATCGATGGCTACACCTTC. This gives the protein CASSLQGIDGYTF.

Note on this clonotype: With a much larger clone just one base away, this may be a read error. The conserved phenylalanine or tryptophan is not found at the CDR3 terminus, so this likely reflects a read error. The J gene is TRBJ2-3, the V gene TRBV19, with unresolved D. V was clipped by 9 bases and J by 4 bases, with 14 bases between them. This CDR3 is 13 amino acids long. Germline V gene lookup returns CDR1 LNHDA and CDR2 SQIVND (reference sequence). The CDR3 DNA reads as TGTGCCAGCTCGGAGATAGGTCCAGATACGCAGTATTTA. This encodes CASSEIGPDTQYL.

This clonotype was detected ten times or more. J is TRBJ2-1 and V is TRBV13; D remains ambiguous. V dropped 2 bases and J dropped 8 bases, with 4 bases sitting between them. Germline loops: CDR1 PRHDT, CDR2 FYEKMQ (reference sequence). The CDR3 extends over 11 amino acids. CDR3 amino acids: CASSLTDEQFF. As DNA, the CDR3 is TGTGCCAGCAGCTTAACCGATGAGCAGTTCTTC.

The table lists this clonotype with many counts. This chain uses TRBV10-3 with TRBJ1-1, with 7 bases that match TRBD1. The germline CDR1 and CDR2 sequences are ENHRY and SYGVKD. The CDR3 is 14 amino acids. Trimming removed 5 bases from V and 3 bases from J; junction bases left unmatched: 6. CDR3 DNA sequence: TGTGCCATCAGTTCGGACAGGAAAGACACTGAAGCTTTCTTT. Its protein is CAISSDRKDTEAFF.

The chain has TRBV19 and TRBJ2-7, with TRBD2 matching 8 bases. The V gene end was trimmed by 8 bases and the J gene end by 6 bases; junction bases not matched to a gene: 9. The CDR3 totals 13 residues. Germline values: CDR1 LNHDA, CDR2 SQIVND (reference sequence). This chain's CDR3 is CASGTSSNLEQYF. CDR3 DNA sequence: TGTGCCAGTGGGACTAGTTCGAACCTCGAGCAGTACTTC.

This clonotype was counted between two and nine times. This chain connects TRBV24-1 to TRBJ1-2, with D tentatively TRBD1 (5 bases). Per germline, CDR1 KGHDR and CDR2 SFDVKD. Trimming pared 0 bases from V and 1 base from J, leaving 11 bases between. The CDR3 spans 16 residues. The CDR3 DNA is TGTGCCACCAGTGATTTGCAGGGAAGGGGTAACTATGGCTACACCTTC. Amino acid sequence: CATSDLQGRGNYGYTF.

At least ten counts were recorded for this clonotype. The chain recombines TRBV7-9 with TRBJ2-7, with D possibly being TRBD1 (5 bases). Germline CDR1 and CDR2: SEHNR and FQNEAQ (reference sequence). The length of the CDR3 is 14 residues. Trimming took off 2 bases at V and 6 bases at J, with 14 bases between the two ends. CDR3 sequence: CASSLQGGRSEQYF. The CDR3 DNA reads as TGTGCCAGCAGCTTACAGGGTGGGCGATCCGAGCAGTACTTC.